This T cell receptor (beta chain) was captured in a study of OX40 agonist ivuxolimab in advanced cancers. Whole-study context: Dose-escalation cases comprised hepatocellular carcinoma, melanoma, renal cell or head and neck cancer.

In regard to this clone: The target antigen is unknown.

Excluded were patients having autoimmune disease history or systemic immunosuppression. Baseline, cycle 4 day 1, and cycle 7 day 1 were the blood sampling points. Study-level findings and limits: Patients with a partial response at 0.1-3.0 mg/kg had among the lowest clonal expansion.

TCRdb keeps only in-frame clones here, not all; method: immunoSEQ multiplex PCR. The sample shows about 19,000 clones, roughly 78% of them seen only once. This clonotype was sampled from an adult with an advanced solid tumor such as melanoma, head and neck, liver or kidney cancer. The sequencing used CD4+ or CD8+ T cells sorted from blood, collected in a trial of the OX40 agonist ivuxolimab.

For the CDR3, the DNA is TGTGCCAGCAGTTACGTTTTGGGAGTTGGTGACTATGGCTACACCTTC. Amino acid sequence: CASSYVLGVGDYGYTF. The rearrangement uses TRBV6-5 and TRBJ1-2; D remains unclear. Trimming removed 2 bases at V and 3 bases at J, with 16 bases between. CDR1 and CDR2 from the germline V gene are MNHEY and SVGAGI. The CDR3 extends over 16 amino acids.